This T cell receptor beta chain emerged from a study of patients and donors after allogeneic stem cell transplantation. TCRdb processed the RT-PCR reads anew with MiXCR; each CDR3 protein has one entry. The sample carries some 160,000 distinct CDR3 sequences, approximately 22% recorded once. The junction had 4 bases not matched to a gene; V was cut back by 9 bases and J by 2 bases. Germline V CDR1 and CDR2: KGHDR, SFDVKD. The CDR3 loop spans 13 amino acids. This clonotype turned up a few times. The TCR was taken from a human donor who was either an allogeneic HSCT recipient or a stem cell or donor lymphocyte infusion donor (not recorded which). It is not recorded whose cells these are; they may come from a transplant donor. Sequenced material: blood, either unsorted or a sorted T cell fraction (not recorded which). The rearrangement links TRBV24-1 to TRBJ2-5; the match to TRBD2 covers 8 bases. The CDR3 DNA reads TGTGCCACCGACGGACTAGCACAAGAGACCCAGTACTTC. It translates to CATDGLAQETQYF.